What follows is one T cell receptor (beta chain) and its context. The assay was immunoSEQ multiplex PCR, and TCRdb's table has in-frame clones only and misses some. The profile shows roughly 210,000 clones, 80% to 90% of them singletons. This sample is drawn from a study of blood T cell repertoires in COVID-19. Study-level information: The samples span acute and convalescent COVID-19 from the United States, Italy and Spain. Nucleic acid was either cDNA or gDNA, and it came from T cells, B-cell-depleted T cells, or PBMCs.

In germline, CDR1 is SGHNT, CDR2 YENEEA. Trimming at V came to 5 bases and at J to 0 bases, leaving 3 bases not matched to a gene. The CDR3 is made up of 15 amino acids. V and J are TRBV11-3 and TRBJ2-2, with 7 bases lining up with TRBD2. The clonotype originates from a man in his thirties or forties in a cohort exposed to, infected with or recovered from COVID-19 (not recorded which). Sequenced input: PBMCs or T cells enriched from blood (not recorded which). The CDR3 sequence is CASSAREANTGELFF. DNA of the CDR3: TGTGCCAGCAGCGCCCGGGAGGCGAACACCGGGGAGCTGTTTTTT. Looking up the rest from reference TRBV11-3 and TRBJ2-2 gives the full variable domain: EAGVVQSPRYKIIEKKQPVAFWCNPISGHNTLYWYLQNLGQGPELLIRYENEEAVDDSQLPKDRFSAERLKGVDSTLKIQPAELGDSAVYLCASSAREANTGELFFGEGSRLTVL.